This entry lists 10 T cell receptor beta chains sequenced from one sample in a study of T cells in localized non-small cell lung cancer. The method was immunoSEQ multiplex PCR; TCRdb's version includes in-frame clones alone and lacks a portion of them. The repertoire holds tens of thousands of clones, 70% to 90% seen once, with roughly 10% in the top ten. The sequencing used peripheral blood mononuclear cells, collected before any cancer treatment. Receptors originate from a woman aged 35 to 69 with stage III lung adenocarcinoma.

This clone was seen just once. This sequence joins TRBV7-3 and TRBJ2-1; 9 bases are a match to TRBD2. Germline trimming cut 3 bases from V and 4 bases from J; bases unmatched to any gene: 7. This CDR3 comprises 16 residues. CDR1 is SGHTA and CDR2 is FQGTGA in the germline V gene. The CDR3 region is CASSFTGTSRYNEQFF. As DNA, the CDR3 is TGTGCCAGCAGCTTTACCGGGACTAGCCGATACAATGAGCAGTTCTTC. The variable domain in full, with the rest retrieved from reference TRBV7-3 and TRBJ2-1, is GAGVSQTPSNKVTEKGKYVELRCDPISGHTALYWYRQSLGQGPEFLIYFQGTGAADDSGLPNDRFFAVRPEGSVSTLKIQRTERGDSAVYLCASSFTGTSRYNEQFFGPGTRLTVL.

The chain has TRBV25-1 and TRBJ2-3; the match to TRBD1 covers 10 bases. CDR3 size: 16 residues. Germline CDR1 reads MGHDK; CDR2 reads SYGVNS. V lost 3 bases, J lost 4 bases, and 7 bases stayed unmatched. CDR3 loop: CASSDWGTGAPDTQYF. As DNA, the CDR3 is TGTGCCAGCAGTGATTGGGGGACAGGGGCACCAGATACGCAGTATTTT.

J is TRBJ2-4 and V is TRBV4-1; TRBD2 matches at 9 bases. With V trimmed by 1 base and J by 1 base, 5 bases remained unmatched. Germline values: CDR1 MGHRA, CDR2 YSYEKL. This CDR3 region has 17 residues. CDR3 sequence reads: CASSQVPSGDAKNIQYF. CDR3 DNA: TGCGCCAGCAGCCAAGTTCCTAGCGGGGATGCCAAAAACATTCAGTACTTC.

The chain recombines TRBV18 with TRBJ2-3; D is unclear. V dropped 2 bases and J dropped 6 bases, with 6 bases sitting between them. The CDR3 covers 12 residues. Germline V CDR1 and CDR2: KGHSH, LQKENI. CDR3 region: CASSPTQDTQYF. The CDR3, as DNA: TGTGCCAGCTCACCAACCCAGGATACGCAGTATTTT.

The chain recombines TRBV25-1 with TRBJ1-1; D is perhaps TRBD1 (5 bases). The germline CDR1 and CDR2 sequences are MGHDK and SYGVNS. The V end was cut by 0 bases, the J end by 5 bases, with 10 bases between. CDR3 size: 14 residues. CDR3 sequence reads: CASSEYSEGTEAFF. Written as DNA, the CDR3 is TGTGCCAGCAGTGAATATTCGGAGGGGACTGAAGCTTTCTTT.

V is TRBV29-1 and J is TRBJ1-1; D unclear. Germline lookup yields CDR1 SQVTM and CDR2 ANQGSEA. The CDR3 runs to 12 residues. The ends were cut back, 4 bases at V and 2 bases at J, with 8 bases in the middle. The CDR3 DNA reads as TGCAGCGTTGTGGAGGGTAACACTGAAGCTTTCTTT. Protein sequence: CSVVEGNTEAFF. Full variable domain (remainder filled in from reference TRBV29-1 and TRBJ1-1): SAVISQKPSRDICQRGTSLTIQCQVDSQVTMMFWYRQQPGQSLTLIATANQGSEATYESGFVIDKFPISRPNLTFSTLTVSNMSPEDSSIYLCSVVEGNTEAFFGQGTRLTVV.

V usage is TRBV30 and J usage is TRBJ1-6, with no clear D. V was clipped by 3 bases and J by 7 bases, with 10 bases between them. The CDR3 runs 13 residues. CDR1 and CDR2 (germline): GTSNPN, SVGIG (reference sequence). Here the CDR3 reads CAWREGGNSPLHF. The CDR3 nucleotides are TGTGCCTGGAGAGAGGGAGGAAATTCACCCCTCCACTTT.

This clone showed up just a few times. The rearrangement links TRBV7-9 to TRBJ1-1; D gene uncertain. The CDR3 is 14 amino acids. Germline loops: CDR1 SEHNR, CDR2 FQNEAQ (reference sequence). The V end was cut by 3 bases, the J end by 1 base, with 9 bases between. The CDR3: CASSFGGGNTEAFF. CDR3 DNA: TGTGCCAGCAGCTTCGGAGGTGGGAACACTGAAGCTTTCTTT.

The genes are TRBV29-1 and TRBJ1-2; 8 positions match TRBD1. The CDR3 is 12 residues long. CDR1 SQVTM and CDR2 ANQGSEA come from the germline V gene. The V gene end was trimmed by 4 bases and the J gene end by 4 bases; junction bases not matched to a gene: 2. As DNA, the CDR3 is TGCAGCGTTGGACAGGGGATCTATGGCTACACCTTC. This gives the protein CSVGQGIYGYTF.

The rearrangement links TRBV5-4 to TRBJ2-5; tentatively, D is TRBD1 (5 bases). This CDR3 is built from 14 residues. Per the germline V gene, CDR1 is SGHNT and CDR2 is YYREEE (reference sequence). The V and J ends lost 1 base and 5 bases respectively, with 12 bases between them. The chain's CDR3 is CASSLKGVEETQYF. The CDR3 coding sequence is TGTGCCAGCAGCTTGAAAGGGGTGGAGGAGACCCAGTACTTC. Together with reference TRBV5-4 and TRBJ2-5, the CDR3 gives the full variable domain: ETGVTQSPTHLIKTRGQQVTLRCSSQSGHNTVSWYQQALGQGPQFIFQYYREEENGRGNFPPRFSGLQFPNYSSELNVNALELDDSALYLCASSLKGVEETQYFGPGTRLLVL.